This T cell receptor beta chain is from a study of metastatic and nonmetastatic thyroid tumors. Background on the study: Repertoire data that came from the blood and tumor or nodule tissue of malignant and benign thyroid patients were compared. Notes on the study in general: Reported TCR beta diversity, measured in blood and tumor, was significantly higher for malignant thyroid tumors than for benign nodules.

Among the patients, none had received any treatment before thyroid surgery. This clone was counted at least ten times. What it binds is unknown. The identical CDR3 is also encoded by other nucleotide sequences in the sample. This CDR3 has 13 amino acids. Trimming stripped 0 bases from V and 8 bases from J, with 11 bases between. The V gene's germline CDR1 is SGHRS and CDR2 YFSETQ. TCRdb reassembled clones from the PCR reads with MiXCR. This sample has around 19,000 clones, with roughly 29% found just once. The TCR sequence derives from a male donor with papillary thyroid cancer or a benign thyroid nodule (not recorded which). Some clones in this sample may be carry-over from other donors' samples. V and J are TRBV5-1 and TRBJ1-2, with D unclear. The sample comprised tumor tissue. CDR3 DNA sequence: TGCGCCAGCAGCTTGGTTCCCCAAGGCGGCTACACCTTC. Translating gives CASSLVPQGGYTF. Looking up the rest from reference TRBV5-1 and TRBJ1-2 gives the full variable domain: KAGVTQTPRYLIKTRGQQVTLSCSPISGHRSVSWYQQTPGQGLQFLFEYFSETQRNKGNFPGRFSGRQFSNSRSEMNVSTLELGDSALYLCASSLVPQGGYTFGSGTRLTVV.